The 10 T cell receptor beta chains reported below all come from one sample, sequenced in a study of blood T cell repertoires in COVID-19. TCRdb's table, derived via immunoSEQ multiplex PCR, lists solely in-frame clones and lacks some. The table includes approximately 360,000 clones, more than 70% detected once. The specimen was peripheral blood. The receptors stem from a man aged 40-55 years with acute or convalescent COVID-19.

The chain is built from TRBV5-6 and TRBJ1-2; no clear D gene. The CDR3 loop spans 14 amino acids. Germline assignment: CDR1 SGHDT and CDR2 YYEEEE. V lost 0 bases, J lost 4 bases, and 10 bases lay in between. The CDR3 DNA sequence: TGTGCCAGCAGCTTGGCTGGCGGCGTCTATGGCTACACCTTC. This translates into CASSLAGGVYGYTF.

The chain combines TRBV5-5 with TRBJ2-3, with D uncertain. V was shortened by 0 bases and J by 6 bases, with 5 bases between the two germline ends. The germline V gene has CDR1 SGHKS and CDR2 YYEKEE (reference sequence). The CDR3 contains 12 residues. The CDR3 DNA follows: TGTGCCAGCAGCTTGGCATTCGATACGCAGTATTTT. This translates into CASSLAFDTQYF.

The chain uses TRBV7-2 and TRBJ2-7; D is possibly TRBD2 (6 bases). CDR1 and CDR2 from the germline V gene are SGHTA and FQGNSA. Trimming took off 4 bases at V and 6 bases at J, with 25 bases between the two ends. CDR3 length: 17 amino acids. CDR3 sequence: CASSYPSGGVGIGEQYF. Here the CDR3 DNA reads TGTGCCAGCAGCTATCCGAGCGGCGGGGTCGGAATTGGCGAGCAGTACTTC.

This chain links TRBV27 with TRBJ1-2; D is possibly TRBD1 (5 bases). The CDR3 covers 15 residues. Germline V gene sequence: CDR1 MNHEY, CDR2 SMNVEV (reference sequence). The V end was cut by 5 bases, the J end by 0 bases, with 13 bases between. CDR3 coding DNA: TGTGCCAGCAGTGGGTGGGGGGTAGCTAACTATGGCTACACCTTC. Protein: CASSGWGVANYGYTF.

The J gene is TRBJ1-2, the V gene TRBV10-3; TRBD1 aligns across 10 bases. V gave up 6 bases and J gave up 2 bases; unmatched junction bases: 9. Germline lookup yields CDR1 ENHRY and CDR2 SYGVKD. The CDR3 totals 16 residues. The DNA of the CDR3 is TGTGCCATCAGCATTGCCGGACAGGGGGGCAACTATGGCTACACCTTC. Translating gives CAISIAGQGGNYGYTF.

The chain links TRBV19 to TRBJ2-2, with 11 bases matching TRBD2. The CDR3 runs to 16 residues. From germline, CDR1 is LNHDA and CDR2 SQIVND (reference sequence). The junction had 5 bases not matched to a gene; V was cut back by 3 bases and J by 5 bases. The CDR3 here is CASSMGTSGYTGELFF. DNA for the CDR3: TGTGCCAGTAGTATGGGGACTAGCGGCTATACCGGGGAGCTGTTTTTT.

As concerns this clone: Distinct nucleotide sequences in the sample also encode this CDR3. CDR3 DNA sequence: TGTGCCAGCAGCCAGGGGCGCAACTATGGCTACACCTTC. Its protein product is CASSQGRNYGYTF. The chain recombines TRBV14 with TRBJ1-2, with D possibly TRBD1 on 5 matching bases. Germline lookup yields CDR1 SGHDN and CDR2 FVKESK. Trimming pared 3 bases from V and 2 bases from J, leaving 7 bases between. The CDR3 consists of 13 residues.

This chain connects TRBV7-9 to TRBJ1-2; 10 nucleotides line up with TRBD1. The V gene's germline CDR1 is SEHNR and CDR2 FQNEAQ (reference sequence). Losses at the gene ends were 2 bases for V and 8 bases for J; bases not matched to a gene: 8. The CDR3 spans 15 residues. The CDR3 protein is CASSLTGQGLRGYTF. CDR3 nucleotides: TGTGCCAGCAGCTTAACGGGACAGGGGTTGAGAGGCTACACCTTC.

This sequence joins TRBV28 and TRBJ2-5; weak D call: TRBD1 (6 bases). The CDR3 has 16 residues. Trimming shortened V by 1 base and J by 3 bases, and 15 bases separated the two germline ends. Per germline, CDR1 MDHEN and CDR2 SYDVKM. Here the CDR3 reads CASSLLGRQAKETQYF. The CDR3 DNA is TGTGCCAGCAGTTTATTGGGTCGACAGGCAAAAGAGACCCAGTACTTC.

The genes are TRBV5-1 and TRBJ2-7; 7 bases agree with TRBD1. CDR3 length: 16 amino acids. The trim removed 1 base at V and 0 bases at J, leaving 7 bases unmatched. Germline CDR1 SGHRS, CDR2 YFSETQ. Here the CDR3 reads CASSLSGTESSYEQYF. CDR3 in DNA: TGCGCCAGCAGCTTGTCTGGGACAGAGAGCTCCTACGAGCAGTACTTC.